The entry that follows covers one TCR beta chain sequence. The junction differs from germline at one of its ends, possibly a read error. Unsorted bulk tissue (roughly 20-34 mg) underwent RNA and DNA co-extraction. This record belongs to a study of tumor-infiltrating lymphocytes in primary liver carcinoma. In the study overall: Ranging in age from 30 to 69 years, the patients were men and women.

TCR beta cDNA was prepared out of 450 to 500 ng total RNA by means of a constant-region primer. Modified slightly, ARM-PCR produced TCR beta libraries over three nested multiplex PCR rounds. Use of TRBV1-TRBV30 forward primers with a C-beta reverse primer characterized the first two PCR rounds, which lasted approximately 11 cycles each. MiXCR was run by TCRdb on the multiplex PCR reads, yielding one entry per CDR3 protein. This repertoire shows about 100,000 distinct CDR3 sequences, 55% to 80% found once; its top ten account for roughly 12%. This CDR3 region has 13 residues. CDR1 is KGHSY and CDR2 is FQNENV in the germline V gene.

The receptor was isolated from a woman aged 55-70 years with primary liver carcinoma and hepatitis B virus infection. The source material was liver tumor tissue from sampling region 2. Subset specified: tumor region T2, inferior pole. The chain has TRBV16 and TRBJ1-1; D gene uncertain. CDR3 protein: CTSIQLVGPEAFF. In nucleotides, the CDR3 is TGTACCAGCATCCAATTGGTGGGCCCTGAAGCTTTCTTT.